Shown below are 28 T cell receptor beta chains from a single sample sequenced in a study of CD8 T cells in ankylosing spondylitis. From the 5' RACE reads, TCRdb called clonotypes with MiXCR, one entry per CDR3 protein. Among 36,000 or so distinct CDR3 sequences listed, approximately 10% were seen once. Sequencing was carried out using synovial fluid, either unsorted or a sorted T cell fraction (not recorded which). These receptors were taken from a male donor with ankylosing spondylitis.

This clonotype has more than one count but fewer than ten. This chain uses TRBV4-1 with TRBJ2-1; D may be TRBD1 (5 bases). Germline CDR1 reads MGHRA; CDR2 reads YSYEKL. V gave up 0 bases and J gave up 5 bases, with 8 bases separating them. The CDR3 is made up of 14 amino acids. The CDR3, as DNA: TGCGCCAGCAGCCAAGAGGCAGGGAACAATGAGCAGTTCTTC. It encodes CASSQEAGNNEQFF.

This sequence joins TRBV6-2 or TRBV6-3 and TRBJ2-7; tentative D call: TRBD2 (5 bases). Germline V lookup: CDR1 MNHEY, CDR2 SVGEGT. Deletions cut 2 bases from V and 2 bases from J, with 13 bases between. This CDR3 region has 15 residues. The CDR3 is CASSYRAVPPYEQYF. The CDR3 nucleotides read TGTGCCAGCAGTTACCGAGCGGTCCCCCCCTACGAGCAGTACTTC.

The chain joins TRBV11-2 to TRBJ2-1; D is ambiguous. With 5 bases removed from V and 0 bases from J, the gap between germline ends came to 8 bases. Germline V gives CDR1 SGHAT, CDR2 FQNNGV. The CDR3 is made up of 14 amino acids. CDR3 sequence reads: CASSQWGSYNEQFF. The CDR3, as DNA: TGTGCCAGCAGCCAGTGGGGCTCCTACAATGAGCAGTTCTTC.

This clonotype was counted a few times. The chain carries TRBV7-6 and TRBJ1-1; D is unresolved. The CDR3 runs 13 residues. The germline CDR1 and CDR2 sequences are SGHVS and FNYEAQ. The V and J ends lost 5 bases and 0 bases respectively, with 7 bases between them. The CDR3 region has the DNA TGTGCCAGCAGCGCGGACCTGAACACTGAAGCTTTCTTT. Translation gives CASSADLNTEAFF.

This clonotype was observed a few times. The chain is built from TRBV4-1 and TRBJ2-7; D may be TRBD2 (6 bases). The CDR3 loop spans 13 amino acids. Germline CDR1 MGHRA, CDR2 YSYEKL. V was trimmed by 10 bases and J by 6 bases, leaving 19 bases between them. The CDR3 spells CATGPGVSPEQYF. CDR3 bases: TGCGCCACCGGTCCGGGAGTCTCCCCCGAGCAGTACTTC.

The chain uses TRBV29-1 and TRBJ2-1, with D perhaps matching TRBD1 (6 bases). Trimming took 1 base from V and 10 from J, leaving 14 bases between them. This CDR3 has 13 amino acids. Germline V gene data show CDR1 as SQVTM and CDR2 as ANQGSEA. The CDR3 spells CSVEVAGAREQFF. Written as DNA, the CDR3 is TGCAGCGTTGAAGTGGCAGGGGCTAGGGAGCAGTTCTTC.

This clonotype was counted many times. The J gene is TRBJ1-5, the V gene TRBV4-3, with 7 bases identical to TRBD1. In germline, CDR1 is LGHNA, CDR2 YSLEER. The ends lost 4 bases at V and 3 bases at J; junction bases unmatched: 6. CDR3 length: 15 residues. CDR3 loop: CASSLTTGNNQPQHF. The CDR3 DNA is TGCGCCAGCAGCCTAACGACAGGGAACAATCAGCCCCAGCATTTT.

This clonotype showed up many times. The gene calls are TRBV6-5 and TRBJ2-5; D uncertain. In germline, CDR1 is MNHEY, CDR2 SVGAGI. The CDR3 length is 10 residues. The ends were cut back, 0 bases at V and 9 bases at J, with 2 bases in the middle. In DNA, the CDR3 is TGTGCCAGCAGTTACTCACCCCAGTACTTC. Translating it yields CASSYSPQYF.

The rearrangement uses TRBV10-3 and TRBJ2-3, with TRBD1 as a possible D gene (5 bases). V was trimmed by 2 bases and J by 3 bases, leaving 27 bases between them. This CDR3 has 20 amino acids. Germline V gene data show CDR1 as ENHRY and CDR2 as SYGVKD. CDR3 in amino acids: CAISEPTDTPRSEFTDTQYF. As DNA, the CDR3 is TGTGCCATCAGTGAGCCGACGGACACCCCCAGGTCCGAATTTACAGATACGCAGTATTTT.

This clonotype has at least ten counts. This may be a read error, as it is one base from a much larger clone. Lacking the conserved final phenylalanine or tryptophan, this CDR3 likely reflects a read error. The chain is built from TRBV29-1 and TRBJ2-1; the D is unclear. The CDR3 sequence is 14 residues long. Per germline, CDR1 SQVTM and CDR2 ANQGSEA. V lost 8 bases, J lost 2 bases, and 16 bases lay in between. Here the CDR3 reads CSPKVPVTYNEQFY. The CDR3 DNA reads TGCAGCCCAAAGGTCCCCGTCACCTACAATGAGCAGTTCTAC.

This clonotype was seen repeatedly, ten times or more. The chain is built from TRBV20-1 and TRBJ2-7, with a tentative D call TRBD2 (5 bases). This CDR3 spans 13 amino acids. Deletions cut 6 bases from V and 0 bases from J, with 12 bases between. CDR1 is DFQATT, CDR2 SNEGSKA, per germline (reference sequence). In DNA form, the CDR3 reads TGCAGTGCCACTAAGCGGAACTCCTACGAGCAGTACTTC. It translates to CSATKRNSYEQYF.

In its sample, this clonotype was seen a few times. The chain recombines TRBV7-8 with TRBJ1-6, with 9 nucleotides matching TRBD1. This CDR3 has 17 residues. The V and J ends lost 3 bases and 7 bases, in that order; junction bases with no gene match: 10. Germline CDR1 SGHVS, CDR2 FQNEAQ. The CDR3 DNA is TGTGCCAGCAGCTTCACCGGGACAGGGTTCGGCAATTCACCCCTCCACTTT. As protein: CASSFTGTGFGNSPLHF.

In its sample, this clonotype was seen many times. The chain links TRBV7-9 to TRBJ2-3; 9 bases line up with TRBD2. The CDR3 totals 14 residues. The ends lost 8 bases at V and 4 bases at J; junction bases unmatched: 7. Per germline, CDR1 SEHNR and CDR2 FQNEAQ (reference sequence). The CDR3 DNA is TGTGCCAGCCAAGTTAGCGGGAGCCCAGATACGCAGTATTTT. Protein sequence: CASQVSGSPDTQYF.

There are a few counts of this clonotype. This sequence joins TRBV29-1 and TRBJ2-2; 7 bases are shared with TRBD2. There are 13 residues in the CDR3. V shed 2 bases, J shed 5 bases, and the junction held 2 bases outside the gene matches. Germline V gives CDR1 SQVTM, CDR2 ANQGSEA. The CDR3 bases are TGCAGCGTTGAACGGGGGGAAACCGGGGAGCTGTTTTTT. Translated: CSVERGETGELFF.

This sequence joins TRBV27 and TRBJ2-1; D possibly corresponds to TRBD2 (6 bases). The CDR3 consists of 15 residues. Germline CDR1 and CDR2: MNHEY and SMNVEV (reference sequence). The V and J ends lost 6 bases and 3 bases respectively, with 15 bases between them. The CDR3 DNA sequence: TGTGCCAGCAGATATAGCCCCGGGGGCTACAATGAGCAGTTCTTC. Protein product: CASRYSPGGYNEQFF.

At least ten counts were recorded for this clonotype. V and J are TRBV20-1 and TRBJ2-1; tentatively, D is TRBD1 (5 bases). Germline CDR1 and CDR2: DFQATT and SNEGSKA (reference sequence). The CDR3 loop spans 16 amino acids. Trimming left V 0 bases short and J 6 bases short, with 18 bases between. CDR3: CSARDLYSYQGNEQFF. CDR3 DNA: TGCAGTGCTAGAGATCTCTACTCCTACCAGGGCAATGAGCAGTTCTTC.

This clonotype was observed many times. This chain joins TRBV24-1 and TRBJ2-1, with no clear D. The V gene's germline CDR1 is KGHDR and CDR2 SFDVKD. Trimming cost V 1 base and J 5 bases, with 5 bases left between them. The CDR3 contains 13 residues. DNA for the CDR3: TGTGCCACCAGTGATTTTAGGGACAATGAGCAGTTCTTC. As protein: CATSDFRDNEQFF.

This clonotype was detected only a few times. The chain employs TRBV7-9 and TRBJ1-6, with D tentatively TRBD1 (5 bases). Trimming removed 5 bases at V and 10 bases at J, with 12 bases between. Germline lookup yields CDR1 SEHNR and CDR2 FQNEAQ (reference sequence). This CDR3 comprises 13 residues. CDR3 sequence reads: CASSGGGRSPLHF. CDR3 bases: TGTGCCAGCAGCGGGGGGGGAAGGTCACCCCTCCACTTT.

This clonotype was counted only a few times. V usage is TRBV7-9 and J usage is TRBJ2-3, with 8 bases aligning to TRBD2. The V gene's germline CDR1 is SEHNR and CDR2 FQNEAQ (reference sequence). V lost 2 bases, J lost 5 bases, and 6 bases stayed unmatched. The CDR3 totals 15 residues. The CDR3 here is CASSLLTGGGDTQYF. The CDR3 nucleotides read TGTGCCAGCAGCTTACTAACGGGAGGGGGAGATACGCAGTATTTT.

This clonotype was counted only a few times. V usage is TRBV28 and J usage is TRBJ2-7; the D is unclear. V dropped 3 bases and J dropped 3 bases, with 12 bases sitting between them. The CDR3 spans 14 residues. Germline-derived CDR1 and CDR2 are MDHEN and SYDVKM. The CDR3 is CASSLWQVHYEQYF. In nucleotides, the CDR3 is TGTGCCAGCAGTTTGTGGCAGGTTCACTACGAGCAGTACTTC.

The rearrangement links TRBV20-1 to TRBJ2-7, with 8 bases matching TRBD2. This CDR3 comprises 13 residues. Trimming cost V 5 bases and J 0 bases; bases outside gene matches: 3. Germline V CDR1 and CDR2: DFQATT, SNEGSKA (reference sequence). The CDR3 sequence: CSADSGDSYEQYF. DNA for the CDR3: TGCAGTGCTGATAGCGGGGACTCCTACGAGCAGTACTTC.

Comments on this clonotype: A clone one base away is much larger, so this may be a read error. The chain uses TRBV10-3 and TRBJ1-2; 8 positions agree with TRBD1. CDR1 and CDR2 (germline): ENHRY, SYGVKD. This CDR3 has 15 amino acids. The CDR3 sequence is CAISGQPGQGYGYSF. Written as DNA, the CDR3 is TGTGCCATCAGTGGTCAACCCGGACAGGGCTATGGCTACTCCTTC.

This clonotype was observed many times. The CDR3 spells CASTLGSSIEAFF. The DNA for the CDR3 is TGTGCCAGCACCCTTGGAAGTTCGATAGAAGCTTTCTTT. The V gene is TRBV7-8, the J gene TRBJ1-1; the D is unclear. The CDR3 contains 13 residues. Trimming stripped 7 bases from V and 8 bases from J, with 17 bases between. Germline V gene data show CDR1 as SGHVS and CDR2 as FQNEAQ. The full variable domain, its missing parts supplied by reference TRBV7-8 and TRBJ1-1, is GAGVSQSPRYKVAKRGQDVALRCDPISGHVSLFWYQQALGQGPEFLTYFQNEAQLDKSGLPSDRFFAERPEGSVSTLKIQRTQQEDSAVYLCASTLGSSIEAFFGQGTRLTVV.

A few counts support this clonotype. The chain couples TRBV7-6 to TRBJ1-1, with a tentative D call TRBD1 (5 bases). CDR3 size: 14 residues. Trimming cost V 5 bases and J 2 bases, with 12 bases left between them. The V gene's germline CDR1 is SGHVS and CDR2 FNYEAQ. CDR3 amino acids: CASSAGPGNTEAFF. CDR3 sequence (DNA): TGTGCCAGCAGCGCGGGACCGGGAAACACTGAAGCTTTCTTT.

The chain is built from TRBV14 and TRBJ1-6, with D unclear. Trimming took off 4 bases at V and 7 bases at J, with 17 bases between the two ends. Germline lookup yields CDR1 SGHDN and CDR2 FVKESK. The CDR3 sequence is 16 residues long. The CDR3 loop reads CASSRGPGDVNSPLHF. The CDR3 nucleotides are TGTGCCAGCAGCCGAGGACCAGGAGACGTAAATTCACCCCTCCACTTT.

The chain employs TRBV12-3 or TRBV12-4 and TRBJ1-1; D may be TRBD1 (5 bases). The V end lost 6 bases, the J end lost 4 bases, and 15 bases lay between the germline ends. This CDR3 comprises 14 residues. The CDR3 is CASSYRGWSTEAFF. CDR3 DNA sequence: TGTGCCAGCAGCTACCGGGGGTGGAGCACTGAAGCTTTCTTT.

Only a few counts were recorded for this clonotype. The genes are TRBV10-3 and TRBJ2-3; 14 bases fit TRBD2. Germline assignment: CDR1 ENHRY and CDR2 SYGVKD. This CDR3 comprises 16 residues. Trimming took 6 bases from V and 6 from J; bases not matched to a gene: 8. DNA for the CDR3: TGTGCCATCAGGGGGAGACTAGCGGGAGGGCCTGATACGCAGTATTTT. Amino acids: CAIRGRLAGGPDTQYF.

The sample holds many counts of this clonotype. This chain joins TRBV20-1 and TRBJ2-2; D possibly corresponds to TRBD1 (6 bases). The germline V gene encodes CDR1 DFQATT and CDR2 SNEGSKA (reference sequence). Trimming took off 3 bases at V and 2 bases at J, with 16 bases between the two ends. The CDR3 length is 16 residues. The CDR3 nucleotides read TGCAGTGCTAGCGCCGCCCCGGGACAAAACACCGGGGAGCTGTTTTTT. Encoded protein: CSASAAPGQNTGELFF.